What follows is one T cell receptor (beta chain) and its context. The germline gene is not matched at one end of the junction; a read error may be the cause. A modified ARM-PCR protocol with three rounds of nested PCR amplified TCRbeta. A single record per CDR3 protein comes from TCRdb applying MiXCR to the multiplex PCR reads. Here the sample spans fewer than 150,000 distinct CDR3 sequences, around 65% being singletons. The CDR3 consists of 13 residues. CDR1 is DFQATT and CDR2 is SNEGSKA in the germline V gene (reference sequence). No cell sorting was done before RNA was extracted from the tissue. Chemotherapy-naive patients with new lung cancer underwent thoracic surgery in China, August–late 2014. This sample is drawn from a study of tumor and adjacent non-tumor tissue in lung cancer.

The receptor was isolated from a man aged 55-75 years with small cell lung cancer. The chain is built from TRBV20-1 and TRBJ2-3; D perhaps matches TRBD2 (6 bases). What was sequenced was lung tumor tissue. Here the CDR3 reads CSAQGGGTATQYF. The CDR3, as DNA: TGCAGTGCTCAGGGAGGTGGCACAGCTACGCAGTATTTT.